This is a list of T cell receptor beta chains from one sample in a study of cytomegalovirus exposure and HLA in healthy donors. Produced via immunoSEQ multiplex PCR; TCRdb's table is partial and in-frame only. Of some 200,000 clones in the sample, roughly 79% are singletons; the top ten hold around 0.57%. Sequenced: PBMCs. These receptors were collected from a woman aged 40 to 49 in good health and CMV-seronegative. Each CDR3 is given with its conserved first and last residue. Each record gives: J gene, D gene, clone size, V gene, CDR3 protein, CDR3 DNA. A D gene is named only where the DNA matches it firmly. Size is omitted from some rows. Given values are once, few, many or a class for expanded clones.

j_gene: TRBJ1-4
d_gene: -
abundance: -
v_gene: TRBV9
CDR3aa: CASSVGAPLGKLFF
CDR3nt: TGTGCCAGCAGCGTAGGGGCCCCCCTTGGAAAACTGTTTTTT

j_gene: TRBJ2-3
d_gene: TRBD2
abundance: -
v_gene: TRBV5-1
CDR3aa: CASSRAGTDTQYF
CDR3nt: TGCGCCAGCAGTAGAGCGGGGACAGATACGCAGTATTTT

j_gene: TRBJ1-6
d_gene: -
abundance: -
v_gene: TRBV5-5
CDR3aa: CASSLSGVVYNSPLHF
CDR3nt: TGTGCCAGCAGCCTATCAGGGGTGGTTTATAATTCACCCCTCCACTTT

j_gene: TRBJ1-2
d_gene: -
abundance: -
v_gene: TRBV30
CDR3aa: CAWRGSAQGQRGYGYTF
CDR3nt: TGTGCCTGGAGAGGGTCAGCGCAGGGGCAAAGGGGCTATGGCTACACCTTC

j_gene: TRBJ1-6
d_gene: -
abundance: few
v_gene: TRBV4-3
CDR3aa: CASSQDRQGDSPLHF
CDR3nt: TGCGCCAGCAGCCAAGATCGTCAGGGCGATTCACCCCTCCACTTT

j_gene: TRBJ1-2
d_gene: TRBD1
abundance: -
v_gene: TRBV30
CDR3aa: CAWTDREVHGYTF
CDR3nt: TGTGCCTGGACGGACAGGGAGGTTCATGGCTACACCTTC

j_gene: TRBJ1-2
d_gene: TRBD1
abundance: -
v_gene: TRBV5-1
CDR3aa: CASSTGGWGYGYTF
CDR3nt: TGCGCCAGCAGCACAGGGGGCTGGGGCTATGGCTACACCTTC

j_gene: TRBJ1-4
d_gene: -
abundance: -
v_gene: TRBV6-1
CDR3aa: CASSEQGKEKLFF
CDR3nt: TGTGCCAGCAGTGAACAGGGAAAGGAAAAACTGTTTTTT

j_gene: TRBJ1-1
d_gene: -
abundance: -
v_gene: TRBV7-9
CDR3aa: CASSPRPMGLTEAFF
CDR3nt: TGTGCCAGCAGCCCCCGCCCGATGGGGCTCACTGAAGCTTTCTTT

j_gene: TRBJ2-5
d_gene: -
abundance: few
v_gene: TRBV5-4
CDR3aa: CASSPGLRETQYF
CDR3nt: TGTGCCAGCAGCCCGGGACTTCGGGAGACCCAGTACTTC

j_gene: TRBJ1-6
d_gene: TRBD1
abundance: -
v_gene: TRBV29-1
CDR3aa: CSVSSDREDSPLHF
CDR3nt: TGCAGCGTTTCTAGTGACAGGGAGGATTCACCCCTCCACTTT

j_gene: TRBJ1-1
d_gene: TRBD1
abundance: once
v_gene: TRBV29-1
CDR3aa: CSVQGVTGGEAFF
CDR3nt: TGCAGCGTTCAGGGGGTGACAGGGGGGGAAGCTTTCTTT